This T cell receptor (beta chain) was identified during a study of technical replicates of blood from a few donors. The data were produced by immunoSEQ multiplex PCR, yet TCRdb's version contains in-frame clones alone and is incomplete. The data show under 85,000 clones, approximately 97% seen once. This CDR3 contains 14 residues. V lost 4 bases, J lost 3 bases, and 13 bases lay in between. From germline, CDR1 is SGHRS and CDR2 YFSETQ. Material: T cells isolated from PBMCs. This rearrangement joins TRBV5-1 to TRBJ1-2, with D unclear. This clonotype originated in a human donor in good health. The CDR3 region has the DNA TGCGCCAGCAGCCCGGGAACGGCGGACTATGGCTACACCTTC. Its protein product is CASSPGTADYGYTF.